These 22 T cell receptor beta chains were sequenced from one sample in a study of blood T cell repertoires in COVID-19. Profiling relied on immunoSEQ multiplex PCR, and the TCRdb table lists in-frame clones only, not all of them. The sample has approximately 240,000 clones, less than 85% seen once. Sequences were obtained from peripheral blood. Receptor source: a woman of 80 years or more with active or convalescent COVID-19.

J is TRBJ2-7 and V is TRBV5-1, with D possibly TRBD1 on 6 matching bases. The ends were cut back, 4 bases at V and 3 bases at J, with 14 bases in the middle. There are 14 residues in the CDR3. Looked up from germline, CDR1 is SGHRS and CDR2 is YFSETQ. The CDR3 bases are TGCGCCAGCAGCCAGGGGATGCAGTTCTACGAGCAGTACTTC. Encoded protein: CASSQGMQFYEQYF.

The chain has TRBV30 and TRBJ2-7; a possible D gene is TRBD2 (5 bases). The CDR3 is 15 amino acids. V was clipped by 1 base and J by 0 bases, with 13 bases between them. The germline gives CDR1 GTSNPN, CDR2 SVGIG (reference sequence). CDR3 nucleotides: TGTGCCTGGAGTGGCCGACCGGGGAGCTCCTACGAGCAGTACTTC. Amino acid sequence: CAWSGRPGSSYEQYF.

This chain uses TRBV10-3 with TRBJ1-1; D is uncertain. Germline V gene lookup returns CDR1 ENHRY and CDR2 SYGVKD. V gave up 2 bases and J gave up 1 base, with 8 bases separating them. CDR3 length: 14 residues. The CDR3 DNA sequence: TGTGCCATCAGTGAGGTCAGGCCGAACACTGAAGCTTTCTTT. Its translation: CAISEVRPNTEAFF.

This sequence joins TRBV21-1 and TRBJ1-2; the DNA was not used to check the table's D call, TRBD1. TRBV21-1 is a pseudogene locus. CDR3 length: 17 residues. The CDR3 DNA sequence: TGTGCCAGCAGCAAAGCCGAAGACAGGGAAGCTAACTATGGCTACACCTTC. Its protein is CASSKAEDREANYGYTF.

The CDR3 region has the DNA TGTGCCAGCTCACCAGATATGGCAGGGATTTTCTTT. Translating it yields CASSPDMAGIFF. The chain carries TRBV18 and TRBJ1-1; the D gene is possibly TRBD1 (5 bases). Germline V gene sequence: CDR1 KGHSH, CDR2 LQKENI. Trimming cost V 2 bases and J 13 bases, with 14 bases left between them. The CDR3 consists of 12 residues.

This chain uses TRBV27 with TRBJ2-1, with 7 bases matching TRBD2. The germline V gene has CDR1 MNHEY and CDR2 SMNVEV (reference sequence). The V gene end was trimmed by 6 bases and the J gene end by 5 bases; junction bases not matched to a gene: 4. The CDR3 spans 13 residues. The CDR3 sequence is CASRLAENNEQFF. The CDR3 DNA reads as TGTGCCAGCAGGCTAGCGGAGAACAATGAGCAGTTCTTC.

This sequence joins TRBV5-1 and TRBJ2-3, with TRBD2 identical over 16 bases. The CDR3 extends over 18 amino acids. V trimming: 4 bases; J trimming: 6 bases; junction bases outside the gene matches: 11. Germline CDR1 reads SGHRS; CDR2 reads YFSETQ. DNA for the CDR3: TGCGCCAGCAGCACCACCGGGACTAGCGGGAGGGCCGGGGATACGCAGTATTTT. It encodes CASSTTGTSGRAGDTQYF.

This clone was seen a few times. The J gene is TRBJ1-1, the V gene TRBV15; 8 bases match TRBD1. The length of the CDR3 is 15 residues. Trimming removed 1 base from V and 11 bases from J; junction bases left unmatched: 12. Germline assignment: CDR1 LNHNV and CDR2 YYDKDF (reference sequence). The CDR3 here is CATSRATGGLGGAFF. CDR3 DNA: TGTGCCACCAGCAGAGCAACAGGGGGATTGGGTGGGGCTTTCTTT.

The rearrangement uses TRBV5-1 and TRBJ1-5; D ambiguous. Trimming left V 1 base short and J 6 bases short, with 17 bases between. This CDR3 is 16 amino acids long. CDR1 and CDR2 from the germline V gene are SGHRS and YFSETQ. CDR3 region: CASSLQPGLRGQPQHF. CDR3 nucleotides: TGCGCCAGCAGCTTGCAACCGGGTCTCCGGGGTCAGCCCCAGCATTTT. The variable domain in full, with the rest retrieved from reference TRBV5-1 and TRBJ1-5, is KAGVTQTPRYLIKTRGQQVTLSCSPISGHRSVSWYQQTPGQGLQFLFEYFSETQRNKGNFPGRFSGRQFSNSRSEMNVSTLELGDSALYLCASSLQPGLRGQPQHFGDGTRLSIL.

This clone was counted ten times or more. The chain couples TRBV30 to TRBJ2-6; D not certain. In germline, CDR1 is GTSNPN, CDR2 SVGIG (reference sequence). This CDR3 is 12 amino acids long. CDR3 in amino acids: CVTNSGANVLTF. In DNA, the CDR3 is TGTGTTACTAACTCTGGGGCCAACGTCCTGACTTTC.

Details on this clone: It may be a read error: a sequence one base away is much more abundant. The identical CDR3 is also encoded by other nucleotide sequences in the sample. The chain is built from TRBV19 and TRBJ1-5, with 9 nucleotides matching TRBD1. The V and J ends lost 3 bases and 4 bases, in that order; junction bases with no gene match: 4. Germline loops: CDR1 LNHDA, CDR2 SQIVND (reference sequence). The CDR3 has 15 amino acids. In DNA, the CDR3 is TGTGCCAGTAGTATTACGGGACAGGGAAATCAGCCCCAGCATTTT. Amino acids: CASSITGQGNQPQHF.

Only one count was recorded for this clone. V usage is TRBV9 and J usage is TRBJ1-2; D gene uncertain. Looked up from germline, CDR1 is SGDLS and CDR2 is YYNGEE. Trimming shortened V by 0 bases and J by 0 bases, and 6 bases separated the two germline ends. The CDR3 extends over 14 amino acids. CDR3 sequence: CASSVATTNYGYTF. The DNA of the CDR3 is TGTGCCAGCAGCGTAGCCACTACTAACTATGGCTACACCTTC.

The chain is built from TRBV10-3 and TRBJ2-1; TRBD2 agrees at 9 bases. Losses at the gene ends were 0 bases for V and 0 bases for J; bases not matched to a gene: 3. Germline CDR1 reads ENHRY; CDR2 reads SYGVKD. The length of the CDR3 is 17 residues. CDR3 sequence: CAISESPSGTSYNEQFF. The CDR3 DNA sequence: TGTGCCATCAGTGAGTCCCCTAGCGGGACCTCCTACAATGAGCAGTTCTTC.

The rearrangement joins TRBV28 to TRBJ1-2; D ambiguous. Deletions cut 3 bases from V and 4 bases from J, with 12 bases between. Germline V gene lookup returns CDR1 MDHEN and CDR2 SYDVKM. The CDR3 consists of 14 residues. CDR3 in amino acids: CASSFGAPGYGYTF. CDR3 nucleotide sequence: TGTGCCAGCAGTTTTGGAGCCCCCGGCTATGGCTACACCTTC.

The chain joins TRBV5-1 to TRBJ1-6; D gene ambiguous. The CDR3 has 14 amino acids. In germline, CDR1 is SGHRS, CDR2 YFSETQ. Trimming left V 4 bases short and J 7 bases short, with 12 bases between. The chain's CDR3 is CASSPDAGNSPLHF. The CDR3 DNA sequence: TGCGCCAGCAGCCCGGACGCGGGGAATTCACCCCTCCACTTT.

J is TRBJ2-1 and V is TRBV4-1; 11 bases are shared with TRBD2. The CDR3 runs to 15 residues. The ends lost 0 bases at V and 5 bases at J; junction bases unmatched: 0. Looked up from germline, CDR1 is MGHRA and CDR2 is YSYEKL. The CDR3 is CASSQETSGDNEQFF. The CDR3 bases are TGCGCCAGCAGCCAAGAGACTAGCGGGGACAATGAGCAGTTCTTC.

The genes are TRBV11-2 and TRBJ1-2, with a possible D match to TRBD1 (5 bases). With 8 bases removed from V and 7 bases from J, the gap between germline ends came to 17 bases. From germline, CDR1 is SGHAT and CDR2 FQNNGV. The CDR3 consists of 13 residues. The CDR3, as DNA: TGTGCCAGCGAGGAGGGGATCGGGTTTGGCTACACCTTC. Translated: CASEEGIGFGYTF.

This chain links TRBV2 with TRBJ2-2; a possible D gene is TRBD2 (5 bases). The germline V and J ends were trimmed by 2 bases and 4 bases, with 14 bases remaining between them. The CDR3 is 16 amino acids. Per germline, CDR1 SNHLY and CDR2 FYNNEI. As DNA, the CDR3 is TGTGCCAGCAGTGAACGGGGTAGGCCGCCCACCGGGGAGCTGTTTTTT. It codes for CASSERGRPPTGELFF.

A word on this clone: The junction does not match germline at one end; this may be a read error. V gene TRBV7-7 combines with J gene TRBJ2-2; 7 nucleotides agree with TRBD2. The CDR3 is made up of 15 amino acids. Germline values: CDR1 SSHAT, CDR2 FNYEAQ (reference sequence). The CDR3: CASSSAGPNTGELFF. For the CDR3, the DNA is TGTGCTAGCAGCTCAGCGGGGCCGAACACCGGGGAGCTGTTTTTT.

CDR3 DNA sequence: TGTGCCAGCTCACAAACGGGACAGGGGCCCACAGATACGCAGTATTTT. Protein product: CASSQTGQGPTDTQYF. The chain carries TRBV18 and TRBJ2-3, with TRBD1 identical over 10 bases. V trimming: 4 bases; J trimming: 2 bases; junction bases outside the gene matches: 6. The CDR3 totals 16 residues. Germline V gives CDR1 KGHSH, CDR2 LQKENI.

The chain recombines TRBV5-1 with TRBJ2-3; TRBD1 might be the D (6 bases). In germline, CDR1 is SGHRS, CDR2 YFSETQ. The CDR3 is 15 residues long. The V and J ends lost 4 bases and 6 bases respectively, with 18 bases between them. In DNA, the CDR3 is TGCGCCAGCAGCAATGCAGGGGCTTGGGAGGATACGCAGTATTTT. Translated, it gives CASSNAGAWEDTQYF.

The gene calls are TRBV27 and TRBJ2-1, with D perhaps matching TRBD2 (6 bases). CDR3 length equals 15 residues. The germline V and J ends were trimmed by 3 bases and 0 bases, with 9 bases remaining between them. Germline CDR1 is MNHEY and CDR2 is SMNVEV (reference sequence). CDR3 residues: CASSFAGPSYNEQFF. The DNA for the CDR3 is TGTGCCAGCAGTTTCGCGGGACCCTCCTACAATGAGCAGTTCTTC.